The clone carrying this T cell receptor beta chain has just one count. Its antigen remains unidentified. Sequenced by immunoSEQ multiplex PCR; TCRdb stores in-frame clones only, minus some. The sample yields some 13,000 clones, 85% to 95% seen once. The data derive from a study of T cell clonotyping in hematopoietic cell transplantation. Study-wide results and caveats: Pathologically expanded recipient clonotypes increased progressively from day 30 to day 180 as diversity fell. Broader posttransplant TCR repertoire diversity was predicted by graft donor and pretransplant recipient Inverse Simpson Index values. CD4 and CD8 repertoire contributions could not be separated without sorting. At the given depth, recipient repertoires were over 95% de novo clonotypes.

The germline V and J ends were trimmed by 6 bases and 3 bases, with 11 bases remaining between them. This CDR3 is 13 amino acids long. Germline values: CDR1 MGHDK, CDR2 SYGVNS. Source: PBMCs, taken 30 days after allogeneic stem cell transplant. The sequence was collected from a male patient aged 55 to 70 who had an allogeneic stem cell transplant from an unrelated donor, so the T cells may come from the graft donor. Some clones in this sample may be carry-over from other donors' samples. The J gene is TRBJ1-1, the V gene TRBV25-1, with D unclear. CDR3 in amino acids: CASRDPADTEAFF. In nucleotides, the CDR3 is TGTGCCAGCAGGGACCCGGCGGACACTGAAGCTTTCTTT.